This T cell receptor (beta chain) appears in the sequencing data of a study of T cell responses to AZD1222 COVID-19 vaccine. Study-level results: Repertoire sampling was restricted to post-peak T cell response timepoints.

For this clone: Its antigen remains unknown.

Sequencing used immunoSEQ multiplex PCR; TCRdb keeps in-frame clones, though not all of them. The table has about 110,000 clones, more than 70% seen once. The TCR comes from an adult who received the AZD1222 COVID-19 vaccine. The starting material was peripheral blood, obtained 28 days after the second AZD1222 dose.

As DNA, the CDR3 is TGTGCCAGCATGACCCCCACAGGCGGCTACGAGCAGTACTTC. Protein product: CASMTPTGGYEQYF. V is TRBV21-1 and J is TRBJ2-7; TRBD1, as called in the table, went unchecked against the DNA. TRBV21-1 represents a pseudogene. The CDR3 is 14 amino acids.